The clone carrying this T cell receptor beta chain came up once. Antigen specificity is unknown. V was clipped by 3 bases and J by 3 bases; unmatched bases: 5. This CDR3 is built from 15 residues. These data are taken from a study of blood T cells in healthy people across ages. Study conclusions and caveats: No one knew whether donors had CMV, which possibly confounded expanded clonotype changes. It was the long-lived donors that had more naive CD4+ cells and higher diversity than aged donors.

Primers used in a second PCR of roughly 6 to 12 cycles were a sample-barcoded 5' primer and a J-beta primer mix. TCRdb passed the 5' RACE reads through MiXCR, listing each CDR3 protein once. The sample holds about 800,000 distinct CDR3 sequences; roughly 25% are singletons and the top ten take under 4%. This sample was shared with a second study, whose subject was T cells of mothers and their children. As reported in that work: Reverse transcription into cDNA received all extracted RNA, at roughly 1.6 ug per 15 ul. Barcodes and 2-4 random nucleotides were added by M1S in the second PCR.

The chain has TRBV12-3 or TRBV12-4 and TRBJ1-5; 7 positions match TRBD1. This TCR was sampled from a boy aged 5 to 17 in good health. Sequenced sample: blood. CDR3 coding DNA: TGTGCCAGCAGTTTTCAGGGGGTGTCCAATCAGCCCCAGCATTTT. This translates into CASSFQGVSNQPQHF.